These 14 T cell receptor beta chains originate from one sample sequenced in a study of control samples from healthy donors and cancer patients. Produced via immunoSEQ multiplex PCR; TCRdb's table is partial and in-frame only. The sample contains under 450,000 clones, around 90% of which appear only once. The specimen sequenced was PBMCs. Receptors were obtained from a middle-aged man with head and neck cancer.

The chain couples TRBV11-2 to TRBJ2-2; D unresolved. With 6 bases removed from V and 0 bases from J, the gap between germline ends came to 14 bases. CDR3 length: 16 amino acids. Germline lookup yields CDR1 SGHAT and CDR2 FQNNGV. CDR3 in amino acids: CASRNRVVANTGELFF. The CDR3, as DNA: TGTGCCAGCAGAAATAGGGTCGTCGCGAACACCGGGGAGCTGTTTTTT.

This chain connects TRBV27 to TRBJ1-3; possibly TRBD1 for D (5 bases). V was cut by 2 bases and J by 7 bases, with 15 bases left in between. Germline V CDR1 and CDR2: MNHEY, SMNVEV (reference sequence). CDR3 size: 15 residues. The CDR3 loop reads CASSLGAGLSNTIYF. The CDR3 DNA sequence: TGTGCCAGCAGTTTAGGAGCAGGGTTGAGTAACACCATATATTTT.

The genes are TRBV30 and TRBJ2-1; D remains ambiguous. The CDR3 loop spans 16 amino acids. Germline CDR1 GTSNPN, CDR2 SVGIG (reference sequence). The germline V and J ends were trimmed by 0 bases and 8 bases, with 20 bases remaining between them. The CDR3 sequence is CAWSVLATSRWDEQFF. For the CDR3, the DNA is TGTGCCTGGAGTGTTCTCGCGACTTCTCGGTGGGATGAGCAGTTCTTC. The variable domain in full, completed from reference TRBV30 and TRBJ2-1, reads SQTIHQWPATLVQPVGSPLSLECTVEGTSNPNLYWYRQAAGRGLQLLFYSVGIGQISSEVPQNLSASRPQDRQFILSSKKLLLSDSGFYLCAWSVLATSRWDEQFFGPGTRLTVL.

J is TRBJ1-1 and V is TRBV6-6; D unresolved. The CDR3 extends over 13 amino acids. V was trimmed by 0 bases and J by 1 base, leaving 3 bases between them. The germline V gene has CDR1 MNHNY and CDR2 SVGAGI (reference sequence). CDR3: CASSYSENTEAFF. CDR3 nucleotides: TGTGCCAGCAGTTACTCGGAGAACACTGAAGCTTTCTTT.

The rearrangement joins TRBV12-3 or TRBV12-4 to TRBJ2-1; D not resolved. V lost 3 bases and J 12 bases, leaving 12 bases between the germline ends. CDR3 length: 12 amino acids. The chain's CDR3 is CASSFWSEVQFF. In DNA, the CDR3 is TGTGCCAGCAGTTTCTGGTCTGAGGTGCAGTTCTTC.

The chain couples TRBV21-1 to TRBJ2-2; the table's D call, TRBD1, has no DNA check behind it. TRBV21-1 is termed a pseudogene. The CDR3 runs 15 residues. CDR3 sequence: CASHRQSRGPGELFF. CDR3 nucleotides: TGTGCCAGCCACCGACAGTCGCGCGGTCCCGGGGAGCTGTTTTTT.

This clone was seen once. The CDR3 DNA follows: TGTGCCAGCAGCCAAGTACCAGGGGGCGCGTTGGACACTGAAGCTTTCTTT. It specifies CASSQVPGGALDTEAFF. The V call is TRBV3-1 (or the pseudogene TRBV3-2), the J call TRBJ1-1, with 8 bases lining up with TRBD1. The CDR3 runs 17 residues. CDR1 LGHDT and CDR2 YNNKEL come from the germline V gene (reference sequence). J was trimmed by 3 bases and V by 1 base; bases with no gene match: 10.

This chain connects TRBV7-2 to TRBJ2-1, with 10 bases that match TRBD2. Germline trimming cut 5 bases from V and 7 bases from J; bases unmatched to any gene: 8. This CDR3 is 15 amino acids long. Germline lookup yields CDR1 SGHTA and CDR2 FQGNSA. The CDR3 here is CASSVSGGAGNEQFF. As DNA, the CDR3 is TGTGCCAGCAGCGTAAGCGGGGGGGCCGGGAATGAGCAGTTCTTC.

The CDR3 region is CASSLQRSSYNEQFF. The DNA for the CDR3 is TGTGCCAGCAGCTTACAGCGGAGCTCCTACAATGAGCAGTTCTTC. This rearrangement joins TRBV13 to TRBJ2-1; D may be TRBD2 (5 bases). This CDR3 contains 15 residues. Germline V gene data show CDR1 as PRHDT and CDR2 as FYEKMQ (reference sequence). Trimming removed 2 bases from V and 0 bases from J, with 8 bases in between.

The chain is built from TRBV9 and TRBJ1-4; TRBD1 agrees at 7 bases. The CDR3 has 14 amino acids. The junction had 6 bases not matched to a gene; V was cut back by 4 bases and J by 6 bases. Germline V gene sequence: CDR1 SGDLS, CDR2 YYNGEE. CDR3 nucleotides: TGTGCCAGCAGCTCTCCTACAGGGGATGAAAAACTGTTTTTT. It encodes CASSSPTGDEKLFF.

CDR3 nucleotides: TGTGCCAGCAGTGAACCCCCGAACACCGGGGAGCTGTTTTTT. As protein: CASSEPPNTGELFF. The rearrangement uses TRBV25-1 and TRBJ2-2; the D is unclear. Trimming pared 2 bases from V and 0 bases from J, leaving 4 bases between. Germline CDR1 and CDR2: MGHDK and SYGVNS. This CDR3 spans 14 amino acids. Complete variable domain (other parts from reference TRBV25-1 and TRBJ2-2): EADIYQTPRYLVIGTGKKITLECSQTMGHDKMYWYQQDPGMELHLIHYSYGVNSTEKGDLSSESTVSRIRTEHFPLTLESARPSHTSQYLCASSEPPNTGELFFGEGSRLTVL.

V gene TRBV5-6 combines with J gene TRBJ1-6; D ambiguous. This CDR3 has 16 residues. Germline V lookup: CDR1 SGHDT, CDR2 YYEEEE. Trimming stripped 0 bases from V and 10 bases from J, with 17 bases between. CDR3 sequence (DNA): TGTGCCAGCAGCTTGGATGGAGGGTCAGGAGGCTCACCCCTCCACTTT. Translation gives CASSLDGGSGGSPLHF.

CDR3 bases: TGTGCCAGCAGCATGACGGGACAGGGGTCCTACAATGAGCAGTTCTTC. Its translation: CASSMTGQGSYNEQFF. The chain links TRBV11-2 to TRBJ2-1; 10 bases agree with TRBD1. The CDR3 runs 16 residues. Germline V lookup: CDR1 SGHAT, CDR2 FQNNGV. With V trimmed by 5 bases and J by 1 base, 5 bases remained unmatched.

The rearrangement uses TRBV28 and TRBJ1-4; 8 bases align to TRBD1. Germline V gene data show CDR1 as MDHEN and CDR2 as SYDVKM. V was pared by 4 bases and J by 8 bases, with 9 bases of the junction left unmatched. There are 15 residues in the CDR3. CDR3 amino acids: CASSSSPGGGEKLFF. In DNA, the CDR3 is TGTGCCAGCAGTTCCTCCCCAGGGGGCGGAGAAAAACTGTTTTTT. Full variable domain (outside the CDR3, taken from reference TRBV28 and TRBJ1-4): DVKVTQSSRYLVKRTGEKVFLECVQDMDHENMFWYRQDPGLGLRLIYFSYDVKMKEKGDIPEGYSVSREKKERFSLILESASTNQTSMYLCASSSSPGGGEKLFFGSGTQLSVL.